There are a few counts of the clone carrying this T cell receptor (beta chain). Its antigen is as yet unknown. Generated by immunoSEQ multiplex PCR, the TCRdb table keeps only in-frame clones and is missing some. Of 8,500 to 11,000 clones listed, around 81% were seen once; the top ten hold approximately 20%. The data derive from a study of somatic mutations in cytotoxic T cells in rheumatoid arthritis. General study findings and limits: CD8+ T-cell clonality did not differ significantly between rheumatoid arthritis patients and age-matched healthy controls. Healthy controls showed no age-related rise in CD8+ clonality, whereas rheumatoid arthritis patients did.

V trimming: 5 bases; J trimming: 4 bases; junction bases outside the gene matches: 4. Germline V CDR1 and CDR2: MRHNA, SNTAGT. This CDR3 comprises 15 residues. Sample: CD8+ T cells sorted from blood. This rearrangement joins TRBV6-4 to TRBJ2-6; TRBD1 matches at 8 bases. The sequence was obtained from a woman aged 45-65 years in good health. The CDR3 spells CASSQTGEGANVLTF. CDR3 DNA: TGTGCCAGCAGTCAGACAGGGGAAGGGGCCAACGTCCTGACTTTC.